Below are 27 T cell receptor beta chains sequenced from a single sample in a study of tumor and adjacent non-tumor tissue in lung cancer. TCRbeta libraries were built with three rounds of nested PCR, modified from ARM-PCR. Using its own MiXCR run on the multiplex PCR reads, TCRdb lists one record per CDR3 protein. The sample contains about 200,000 distinct CDR3 sequences, 60% to 75% of which appear only once. No cell sorting was done before RNA was extracted from the tissue. Sequencing input: lung tumor tissue. All receptors come from a man aged 60 to 75 with non-small cell lung cancer.

Details on this clonotype: At one end, the junction sequence differs from germline, possibly due to a read error. The chain is built from TRBV20-1 and TRBJ2-2, with 8 positions matching TRBD1. Per germline, CDR1 DFQATT and CDR2 SNEGSKA (reference sequence). The CDR3 is 19 amino acids. The chain's CDR3 is CRASTRRVRLTGGTGELFF. The CDR3 DNA reads TGTAGGGCTTCTACCCGCCGGGTCAGACTAACAGGGGGCACCGGGGAGCTGTTTTTT.

Regarding this clonotype: It is likely a read error, because the conserved phenylalanine at the end of the CDR3 is missing. The gene calls are TRBV4-3 and TRBJ1-1; D gene uncertain. The V end lost 2 bases, the J end lost 4 bases, and 14 bases lay between the germline ends. This CDR3 region has 15 residues. The V gene's germline CDR1 is LGHNA and CDR2 YSLEER. CDR3: CASSQSLRLSTEAFY. CDR3 nucleotides: TGCGCCAGCAGCCAATCGTTGAGGTTGAGCACTGAAGCTTTCTAT.

This clonotype has at least ten counts. The V and J genes are TRBV20-1 and TRBJ2-7; the D gene is possibly TRBD1 (5 bases). The CDR3 is 13 amino acids. The V end lost 3 bases, the J end lost 7 bases, and 16 bases lay between the germline ends. The V gene's germline CDR1 is DFQATT and CDR2 SNEGSKA (reference sequence). The CDR3 spells CSARADKTAEQYF. The DNA for the CDR3 is TGCAGTGCTAGGGCGGACAAGACTGCTGAGCAGTACTTC.

As to this clonotype: Its ends do not fully match the called genes, so a read error is possible. The genes are TRBV11-1 and TRBJ2-1, with D possibly being TRBD1 or TRBD2 (5 bases each). Germline lookup yields CDR1 SGHAT and CDR2 FQDESV (reference sequence). The CDR3 is 15 amino acids. The CDR3: CVSSLGTPKDNEQFF. CDR3 nucleotides: TGTGTCAGCAGCTTAGGGACCCCAAAGGACAATGAGCAGTTCTTC.

Turning to this clonotype: A read error may be the cause here, since a much bigger clone is one base away. The rearrangement links TRBV6-5 to TRBJ2-1; D is possibly TRBD2 (6 bases). CDR3 length: 18 amino acids. Deletions cut 0 bases from V and 0 bases from J, with 15 bases between. Germline V lookup: CDR1 MNHEY, CDR2 SVGAGI. DNA of the CDR3: TGTGCCAGCAGTTACTCGGCTTGCGGGACCCGCTCCTACAATGAGCAGTTCTTC. Amino acid sequence: CASSYSACGTRSYNEQFF.

This clonotype was seen repeatedly, ten times or more. This chain joins TRBV28 and TRBJ2-1; 11 positions agree with TRBD1. The CDR3 consists of 15 residues. Germline loops: CDR1 MDHEN, CDR2 SYDVKM. J was trimmed by 3 bases and V by 6 bases; bases with no gene match: 4. The CDR3, as DNA: TGTGCCAGCAGGACGGGACAGGGGGGCTACAATGAGCAGTTCTTC. Its translation is CASRTGQGGYNEQFF.

A remark on this clonotype: Sequence at one end of the junction differs from germline and may be a read error. The chain has TRBV5-4 and TRBJ1-1; perhaps TRBD1 as D (5 bases). Germline V gene sequence: CDR1 SGHNT, CDR2 YYREEE (reference sequence). The CDR3 is 15 amino acids. The CDR3 sequence is CTSRLAGSWNTEAFF. The CDR3 bases are TGTACCAGCAGGTTGGCAGGGAGCTGGAACACTGAAGCTTTCTTT.

The J gene is TRBJ1-5, the V gene TRBV20-1; D gene ambiguous. The V gene's germline CDR1 is DFQATT and CDR2 SNEGSKA (reference sequence). This CDR3 comprises 14 residues. The CDR3 bases are TGCTATGCCAGCCCCGAGGCTGACAATCAGCCCCAGCATTTT. Its translation: CYASPEADNQPQHF.

The sample holds one count of this clonotype. Since a much larger clone is just one base distant, this may be a read error. The chain couples TRBV10-1 to TRBJ2-7, with 8 bases that match TRBD1. The germline V gene has CDR1 WNHNN and CDR2 SYGVQD (reference sequence). V lost 5 bases, J lost 8 bases, and 11 bases stayed unmatched. This CDR3 contains 14 residues. Written as DNA, the CDR3 is TGCGCCAGCAGTTTGGACAGGGATGATCGCAAGCAGTACTTC. Protein product: CASSLDRDDRKQYF.

The J gene is TRBJ2-7, the V gene TRBV6-1, with D perhaps TRBD1 or TRBD2 (5 bases each). V was trimmed by 6 bases and J by 4 bases, leaving 16 bases between them. Germline loops: CDR1 MNHNS, CDR2 SASEGT. This CDR3 contains 14 residues. CDR3 sequence reads: CASRGPMKVYEQYF. In nucleotides, the CDR3 is TGTGCCAGCAGGGGACCCATGAAAGTATACGAGCAGTACTTC.

About this clonotype: The CDR3 end shows no conserved phenylalanine or tryptophan, and so a read error is likely. The chain carries TRBV11-3 and TRBJ2-3; TRBD1 matches 10 bases. The length of the CDR3 is 14 residues. Per the germline V gene, CDR1 is SGHNT and CDR2 is YENEEA. J lost 3 bases, V lost 5 bases, and 2 bases had no gene match. As DNA, the CDR3 is TGTGCCAGCAGCCCGGGACAGGGGACAGATACGCAGTATCTT. It specifies CASSPGQGTDTQYL.

The CDR3 nucleotides read TGTGCCAGCAGCTCACTAGCGGTGGGGCTTACAGATACGCAGTATTTT. Encoded protein: CASSSLAVGLTDTQYF. The V and J genes are TRBV11-2 and TRBJ2-3, with TRBD2 identical over 8 bases. This CDR3 contains 16 residues. The germline gives CDR1 SGHAT, CDR2 FQNNGV. J was trimmed by 3 bases and V by 4 bases; bases with no gene match: 9.

This clonotype has ten or more counts. The chain recombines TRBV10-2 with TRBJ2-7; the match to TRBD2 covers 13 bases. The junction had 6 bases not matched to a gene; V was cut back by 10 bases and J by 3 bases. This CDR3 contains 14 residues. Germline CDR1 is WSHSY and CDR2 is SAAADI. DNA for the CDR3: TGCGCCACCAGGACTAGCGGGGGCTACTACGAGCAGTACTTC. Translating gives CATRTSGGYYEQYF.

In the case of this clonotype: One junction end does not reproduce the germline sequence, and a read error may be involved. The J gene is TRBJ2-7, the V gene TRBV4-1, with a weak D call TRBD2 (6 bases). Looked up from germline, CDR1 is MGHRA and CDR2 is YSYEKL. There are 18 residues in the CDR3. This CDR3 is CASSQDPLGGAYSYEHYF. The CDR3 coding sequence is TGCGCCAGTAGCCAAGATCCTTTGGGGGGAGCCTACTCCTACGAGCACTACTTC.

Concerning this clonotype: At one boundary the junction diverges from the germline segment, which might be a read error. The chain links TRBV11-3 to TRBJ2-3, with D perhaps matching TRBD2 (6 bases). The CDR3 has 14 amino acids. The germline CDR1 and CDR2 sequences are SGHNT and YENEEA. The CDR3 is CANSPPTRPDTQYF. CDR3 coding DNA: TGTGCCAACAGCCCCCCGACTAGGCCCGATACACAGTATTTT.

This clonotype showed up many times. The chain uses TRBV5-6 and TRBJ2-1; D may correspond to TRBD1 or TRBD2 (5 bases each). Germline-derived CDR1 and CDR2 are SGHDT and YYEEEE. V lost 0 bases to trimming and J lost 4 bases, with 14 bases between them. This CDR3 contains 16 residues. Written as DNA, the CDR3 is TGTGCCAGCAGCTTGGATGGGGGAGAAATATACAATGAGCAGTTCTTC. Its protein is CASSLDGGEIYNEQFF.

This clonotype was counted at least ten times. CDR3 sequence reads: CSAAPGVVETQYF. The DNA for the CDR3 is TGCAGTGCTGCCCCTGGGGTAGTAGAGACCCAGTACTTC. The chain recombines TRBV20-1 with TRBJ2-5; D uncertain. V dropped 5 bases and J dropped 4 bases, with 14 bases sitting between them. The germline gives CDR1 DFQATT, CDR2 SNEGSKA (reference sequence). The CDR3 covers 13 residues.

This chain joins TRBV11-2 and TRBJ2-6; 13 bases are a match to TRBD2. The CDR3 length is 18 residues. The germline CDR1 and CDR2 sequences are SGHAT and FQNNGV. The CDR3 loop reads CVSSPTSGGATGANVLTF. The CDR3 DNA is TGTGTCAGTAGTCCAACTAGCGGGGGGGCCACTGGGGCCAACGTCCTGACTTTC.

In regard to this clonotype: A much larger clone lies one base from this, so it may be a read error. The V and J genes are TRBV4-2 and TRBJ1-4, with TRBD1 matching over 8 bases. Per the germline V gene, CDR1 is LGHNA and CDR2 is YNFKEQ. The length of the CDR3 is 15 residues. CDR3 DNA sequence: TGTGTCAGCAGCCAAGGTTCACAGGGGGACGAAAAACTGTTTTTT. It is translated as CVSSQGSQGDEKLFF.

This clonotype has only a few counts. The chain joins TRBV24-1 to TRBJ1-5; no firm D call. This CDR3 is built from 17 residues. The V gene's germline CDR1 is KGHDR and CDR2 SFDVKD. Trimming took 0 bases from V and 1 from J, leaving 12 bases between them. CDR3 bases: TGTGCCACCAGTGATTTGCACGAAATCCGAAGCAATCAGCCCCAGCATTTT. Its protein is CATSDLHEIRSNQPQHF.

On this clonotype: This sequence may be a read error, since a much larger clone differs from it by one base. DNA for the CDR3: TGTGCCAGCAGCTGGACAGGGGTCTCCTTCGAGCAGTACTTC. It yields the protein CASSWTGVSFEQYF. The rearrangement uses TRBV5-6 and TRBJ2-7; 9 positions agree with TRBD1. This CDR3 is built from 14 residues. Germline V gene sequence: CDR1 SGHDT, CDR2 YYEEEE.

In this sample, this clonotype turned up once. This rearrangement joins TRBV6-5 to TRBJ2-3; weak D call: TRBD2 (5 bases). The CDR3 runs 13 residues. V shed 2 bases and J shed 9 bases, with 12 bases lying between them. Germline CDR1 and CDR2: MNHEY and SVGAGI. The CDR3 is CASSYTARETQYF. The CDR3 coding sequence is TGTGCCAGCAGTTACACAGCCCGGGAAACGCAGTATTTT.

This clonotype was picked up many times. The V and J genes are TRBV6-5 and TRBJ1-5; D possibly corresponds to TRBD1 (5 bases). Trimming took off 8 bases at V and 0 bases at J, with 11 bases between the two ends. This CDR3 spans 14 amino acids. CDR1 and CDR2 (germline): MNHEY, SVGAGI. CDR3 in DNA: TGTGCCAGCGCGACAGATTATAGCAATCAGCCCCAGCATTTT. Its translation: CASATDYSNQPQHF.

The genes are TRBV6-5 and TRBJ2-1; D is undetermined. Germline-derived CDR1 and CDR2 are MNHEY and SVGAGI. V lost 2 bases, J lost 6 bases, and 8 bases lay in between. The CDR3 length is 13 residues. CDR3 sequence reads: CASSYRHTNEQFF. The CDR3 DNA is TGTGCCAGCAGTTACCGACACACCAATGAGCAGTTCTTC.

The chain couples TRBV4-1 to TRBJ1-2, with 7 bases matching TRBD1. Germline CDR1 reads MGHRA; CDR2 reads YSYEKL. Trimming cost V 7 bases and J 6 bases; bases outside gene matches: 26. The CDR3 is made up of 19 amino acids. Here the CDR3 reads CASTRKTEGAARGGHGYTF. The CDR3 DNA is TGCGCCAGCACCCGAAAGACAGAGGGGGCCGCCAGGGGAGGACATGGCTACACCTTC.

On this clonotype itself: One end of the junction fails to match germline, which may point to a read error. This rearrangement joins TRBV12-3 or TRBV12-4 to TRBJ2-3; D is tentatively TRBD1 or TRBD2 (6 bases each). The CDR3 sequence is 16 residues long. The DNA of the CDR3 is TGTCCCAGCACTCCCTGGAGGGGGGACCCGACCGGTACGCAGTATTTT. Residues: CPSTPWRGDPTGTQYF.

Notes on this clonotype: A read error may be the cause here, since a much bigger clone is one base away. No conserved phenylalanine or tryptophan ends this CDR3, so it is likely a read error. This rearrangement joins TRBV6-6 to TRBJ2-3; no definite D call. The CDR3 extends over 12 amino acids. The germline V gene has CDR1 MNHNY and CDR2 SVGAGI (reference sequence). V lost 6 bases and J 2 bases, leaving 6 bases between the germline ends. The CDR3 loop reads CASRENTDTQYL. The DNA of the CDR3 is TGTGCCAGCAGGGAAAACACAGATACGCAGTATTTA.